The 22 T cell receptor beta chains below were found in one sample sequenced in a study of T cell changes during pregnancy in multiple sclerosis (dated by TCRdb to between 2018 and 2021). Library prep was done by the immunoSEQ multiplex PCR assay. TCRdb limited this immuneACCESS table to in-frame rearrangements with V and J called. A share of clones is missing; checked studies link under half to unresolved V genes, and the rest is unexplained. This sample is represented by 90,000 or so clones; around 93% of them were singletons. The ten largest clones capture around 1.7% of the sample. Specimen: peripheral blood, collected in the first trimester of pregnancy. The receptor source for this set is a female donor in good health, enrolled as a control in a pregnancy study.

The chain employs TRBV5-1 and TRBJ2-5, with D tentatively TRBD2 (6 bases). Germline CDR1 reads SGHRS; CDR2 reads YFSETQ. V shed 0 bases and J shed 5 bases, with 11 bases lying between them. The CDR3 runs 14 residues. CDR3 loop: CASSLGRGSETQYF. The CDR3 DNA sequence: TGCGCCAGCAGCTTGGGGCGGGGCTCGGAGACCCAGTACTTC. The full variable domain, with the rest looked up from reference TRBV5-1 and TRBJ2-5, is KAGVTQTPRYLIKTRGQQVTLSCSPISGHRSVSWYQQTPGQGLQFLFEYFSETQRNKGNFPGRFSGRQFSNSRSEMNVSTLELGDSALYLCASSLGRGSETQYFGPGTRLLVL.

In nucleotides, the CDR3 is TGTGCCAGCAGTCCATATCCCGGGGAGCAGTACTTC. Translating it yields CASSPYPGEQYF. The chain links TRBV27 to TRBJ2-7; D remains unclear. V dropped 5 bases and J dropped 7 bases, with 12 bases sitting between them. Germline CDR1 and CDR2: MNHEY and SMNVEV (reference sequence). The CDR3 has 12 amino acids.

The CDR3: CASSLASGGNSPLHF. DNA for the CDR3: TGTGCCAGCAGTTTGGCGTCCGGGGGTAATTCACCCCTCCACTTT. The rearrangement joins TRBV27 to TRBJ1-6; a possible D gene is TRBD1 (5 bases). The CDR3 consists of 15 residues. Germline values: CDR1 MNHEY, CDR2 SMNVEV (reference sequence). Trimming stripped 3 bases from V and 6 bases from J, with 12 bases between.

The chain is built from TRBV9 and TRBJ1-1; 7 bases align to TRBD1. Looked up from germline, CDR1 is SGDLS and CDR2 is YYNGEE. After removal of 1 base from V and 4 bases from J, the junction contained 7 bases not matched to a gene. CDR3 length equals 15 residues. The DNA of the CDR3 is TGTGCCAGCAGCGTAAGCGACAGGGTGAGCACTGAAGCTTTCTTT. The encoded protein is CASSVSDRVSTEAFF.

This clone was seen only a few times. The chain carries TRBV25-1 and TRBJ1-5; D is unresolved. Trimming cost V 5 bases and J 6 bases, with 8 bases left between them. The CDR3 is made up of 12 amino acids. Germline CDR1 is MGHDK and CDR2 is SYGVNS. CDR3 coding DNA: TGTGCCAGCAGTCAGGATTCTCAGCCCCAGCATTTT. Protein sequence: CASSQDSQPQHF.

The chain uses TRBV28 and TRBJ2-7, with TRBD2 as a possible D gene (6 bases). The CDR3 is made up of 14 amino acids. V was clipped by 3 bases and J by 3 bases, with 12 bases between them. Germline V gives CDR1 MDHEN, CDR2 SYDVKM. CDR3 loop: CASSFRGGDYEQYF. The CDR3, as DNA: TGTGCCAGCAGTTTCCGGGGAGGAGACTACGAGCAGTACTTC.

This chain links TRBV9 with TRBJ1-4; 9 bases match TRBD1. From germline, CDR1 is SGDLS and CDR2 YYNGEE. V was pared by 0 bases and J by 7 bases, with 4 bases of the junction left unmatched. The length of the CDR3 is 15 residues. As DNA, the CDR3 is TGTGCCAGCAGCGTAGCTACAGGGGGCCTTGAAAAACTGTTTTTT. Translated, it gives CASSVATGGLEKLFF.

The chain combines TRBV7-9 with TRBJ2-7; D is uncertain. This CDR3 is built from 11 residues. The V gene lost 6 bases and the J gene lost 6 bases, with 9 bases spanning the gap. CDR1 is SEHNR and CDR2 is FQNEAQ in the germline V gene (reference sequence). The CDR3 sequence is CASSLTSEQYF. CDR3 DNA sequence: TGTGCCAGCAGTCTGACATCCGAGCAGTACTTC.

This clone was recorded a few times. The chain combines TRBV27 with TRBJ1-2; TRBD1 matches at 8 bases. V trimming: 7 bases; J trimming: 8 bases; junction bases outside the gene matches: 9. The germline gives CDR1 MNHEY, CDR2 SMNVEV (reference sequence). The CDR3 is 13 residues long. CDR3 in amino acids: CASMDRVGTGYTF. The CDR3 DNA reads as TGTGCCAGCATGGACAGGGTTGGGACCGGCTACACCTTC.

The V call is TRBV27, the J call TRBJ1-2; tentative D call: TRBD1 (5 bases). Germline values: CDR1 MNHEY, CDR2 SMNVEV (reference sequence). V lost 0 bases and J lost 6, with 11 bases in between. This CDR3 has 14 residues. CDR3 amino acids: CASSLSYWGDGYTF. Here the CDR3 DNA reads TGTGCCAGCAGTTTATCGTATTGGGGGGATGGCTACACCTTC.

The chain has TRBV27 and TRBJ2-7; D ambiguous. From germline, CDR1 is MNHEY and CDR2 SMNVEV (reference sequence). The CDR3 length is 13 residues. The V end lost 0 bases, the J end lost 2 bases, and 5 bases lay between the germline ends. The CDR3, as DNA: TGTGCCAGCAGTTTATCAATCACCTACGAGCAGTACTTC. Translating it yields CASSLSITYEQYF.

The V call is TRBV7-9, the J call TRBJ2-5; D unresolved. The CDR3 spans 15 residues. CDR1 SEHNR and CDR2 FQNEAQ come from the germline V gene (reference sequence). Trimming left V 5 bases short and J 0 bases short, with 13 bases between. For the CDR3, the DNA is TGTGCCAGCAGCCGAACCCCGCGGAACCAAGAGACCCAGTACTTC. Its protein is CASSRTPRNQETQYF.

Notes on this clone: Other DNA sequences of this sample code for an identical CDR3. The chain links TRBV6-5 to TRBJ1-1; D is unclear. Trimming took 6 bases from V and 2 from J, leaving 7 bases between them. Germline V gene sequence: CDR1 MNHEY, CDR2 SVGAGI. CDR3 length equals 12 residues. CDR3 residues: CASSRGNTEAFF. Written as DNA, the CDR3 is TGTGCCAGCAGCCGCGGTAACACTGAAGCTTTCTTT.

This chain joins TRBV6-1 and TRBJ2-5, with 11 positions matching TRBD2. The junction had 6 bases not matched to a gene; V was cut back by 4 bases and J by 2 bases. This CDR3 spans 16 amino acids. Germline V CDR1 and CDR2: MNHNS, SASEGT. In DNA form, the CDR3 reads TGTGCCAGCAGTGCCCTGCTAGCGGGGGGTCAAGAGACCCAGTACTTC. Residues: CASSALLAGGQETQYF.

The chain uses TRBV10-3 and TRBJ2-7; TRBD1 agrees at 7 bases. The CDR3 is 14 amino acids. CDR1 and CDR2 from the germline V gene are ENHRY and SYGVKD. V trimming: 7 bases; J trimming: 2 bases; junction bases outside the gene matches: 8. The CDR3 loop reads CAINETGFTYEQYF. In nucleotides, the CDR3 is TGTGCCATCAACGAGACAGGGTTTACCTACGAGCAGTACTTC.

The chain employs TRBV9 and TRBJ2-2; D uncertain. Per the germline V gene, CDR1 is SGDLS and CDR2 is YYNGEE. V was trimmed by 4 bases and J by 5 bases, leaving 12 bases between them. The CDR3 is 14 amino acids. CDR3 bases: TGTGCCAGCAGCTCCCGCACTGAAACCGGGGAGCTGTTTTTT. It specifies CASSSRTETGELFF.

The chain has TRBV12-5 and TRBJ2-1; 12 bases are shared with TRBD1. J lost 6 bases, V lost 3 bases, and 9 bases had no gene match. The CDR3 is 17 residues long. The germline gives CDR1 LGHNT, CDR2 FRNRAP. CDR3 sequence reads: CASGFLPGTGGFNEQFF. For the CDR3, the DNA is TGTGCTAGTGGTTTCCTCCCCGGGACAGGGGGCTTCAATGAGCAGTTCTTC.

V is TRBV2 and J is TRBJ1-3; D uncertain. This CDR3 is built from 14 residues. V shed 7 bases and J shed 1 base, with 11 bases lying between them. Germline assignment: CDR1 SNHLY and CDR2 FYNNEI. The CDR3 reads CASISGNSGNTIYF. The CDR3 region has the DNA TGTGCCAGCATTTCAGGCAATTCTGGAAACACCATATATTTT.

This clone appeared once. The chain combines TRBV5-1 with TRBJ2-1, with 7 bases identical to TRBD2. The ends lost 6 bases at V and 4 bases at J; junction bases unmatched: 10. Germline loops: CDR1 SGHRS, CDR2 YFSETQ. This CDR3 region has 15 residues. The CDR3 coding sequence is TGCGCCAGCACCAATTTAGCGGGTTCTTACAATGAGCAGTTCTTC. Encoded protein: CASTNLAGSYNEQFF.

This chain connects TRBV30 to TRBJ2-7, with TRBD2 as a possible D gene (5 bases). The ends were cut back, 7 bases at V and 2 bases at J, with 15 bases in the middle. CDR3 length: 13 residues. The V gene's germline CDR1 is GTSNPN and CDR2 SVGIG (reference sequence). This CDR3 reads CAFSPGNPYEQYF. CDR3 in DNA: TGTGCCTTTTCCCCCGGGAACCCCTACGAGCAGTACTTC. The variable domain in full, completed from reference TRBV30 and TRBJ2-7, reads SQTIHQWPATLVQPVGSPLSLECTVEGTSNPNLYWYRQAAGRGLQLLFYSVGIGQISSEVPQNLSASRPQDRQFILSSKKLLLSDSGFYLCAFSPGNPYEQYFGPGTRLTVT.

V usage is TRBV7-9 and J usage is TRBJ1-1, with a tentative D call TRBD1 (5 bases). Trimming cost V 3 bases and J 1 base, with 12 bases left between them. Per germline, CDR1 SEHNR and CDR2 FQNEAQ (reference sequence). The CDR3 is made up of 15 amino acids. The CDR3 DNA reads TGTGCCAGCAGCTTCGGTGCCAGGGCGAACACTGAAGCTTTCTTT. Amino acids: CASSFGARANTEAFF.

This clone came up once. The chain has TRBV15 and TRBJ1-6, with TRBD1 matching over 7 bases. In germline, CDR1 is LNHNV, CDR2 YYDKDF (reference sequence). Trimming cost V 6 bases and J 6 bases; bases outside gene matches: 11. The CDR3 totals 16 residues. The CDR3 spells CATRDPTGQRNSPLHF. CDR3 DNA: TGTGCCACCAGAGACCCCACGGGACAGCGTAATTCACCCCTCCACTTT. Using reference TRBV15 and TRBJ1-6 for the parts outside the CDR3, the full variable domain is DAMVIQNPRYQVTQFGKPVTLSCSQTLNHNVMYWYQQKSSQAPKLLFHYYDKDFNNEADTPDNFQSRRPNTSFCFLDIRSPGLGDTAMYLCATRDPTGQRNSPLHFGNGTRLTVT.